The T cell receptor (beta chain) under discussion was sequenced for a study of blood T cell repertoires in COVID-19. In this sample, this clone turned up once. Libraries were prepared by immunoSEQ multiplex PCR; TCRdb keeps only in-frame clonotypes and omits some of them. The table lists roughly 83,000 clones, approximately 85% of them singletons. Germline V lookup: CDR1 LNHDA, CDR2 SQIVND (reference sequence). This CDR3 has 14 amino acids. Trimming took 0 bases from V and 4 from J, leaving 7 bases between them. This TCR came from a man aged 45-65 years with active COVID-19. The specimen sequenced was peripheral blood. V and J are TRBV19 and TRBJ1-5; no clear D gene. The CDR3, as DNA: TGTGCCAGTAGTATAGATCAGGAAAATCAGCCCCAGCATTTT. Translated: CASSIDQENQPQHF. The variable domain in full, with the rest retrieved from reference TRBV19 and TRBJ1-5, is DGGITQSPKYLFRKEGQNVTLSCEQNLNHDAMYWYRQDPGQGLRLIYYSQIVNDFQKGDIAEGYSVSREKKESFPLTVTSAQKNPTAFYLCASSIDQENQPQHFGDGTRLSIL.